This paragraph covers one T cell receptor beta chain sequence. Its specificity is unknown. One entry per CDR3 protein, called by TCRdb with MiXCR from the RACE reads. The data contain more than 100,000 distinct CDR3 sequences, about 11% of them singletons. Time point in this sample: patch test 3, about 24 weeks after DPC sensitization. Treatment: therapeutic diphenylcyclopropenone sensitization with weekly scalp DPC. Drawing of blood took place ahead of applying each patch test. This entry belongs to a study of human T cells and chemical hapten exposure. Study results and caveats: The study found that PT1 expanded TCR counts correlated positively with patch test score.

Trimming left V 8 bases short and J 8 bases short, with 12 bases between. Per the germline V gene, CDR1 is ENHRY and CDR2 is SYGVKD. The CDR3 has 11 residues. This chain joins TRBV10-3 and TRBJ1-2; weak D call: TRBD1 (5 bases). Sequencing was performed on whole blood, taken in connection with sensitization to the hapten diphenylcyclopropenone (DPC). This TCR derives from a woman between 45 and 65 years old with alopecia areata. Some clones in this sample may be carry-over from other donors' samples. The CDR3 reads CAISGGEGYTF. The CDR3 DNA follows: TGTGCCATCTCGGGGGGAGAAGGCTACACCTTC.